This TCR beta chain emerged from a study of blood T cells in healthy people across ages. Study-wide points: Naive T cell percentage showed a strong correlation with TCR beta diversity.

Each individual donor underwent a draw of ten milliliters of peripheral blood. The amount of total RNA extracted per sample was at least 6 micrograms. Together with a sample-barcoded 5' primer, a J-beta primer mix was included in a second PCR lasting roughly 6 to 12 cycles. Every cDNA molecule bore a tag from a template-switch adaptor containing 12 random nucleotides. TCRdb reprocessed the 5' RACE reads with MiXCR, giving one entry per CDR3 protein. The table lists approximately 2,000,000 distinct CDR3 sequences, about two fifths of them singletons, with 23% in the top ten. As regards this clonotype: Its matching antigen is unknown.

The CDR3 has 14 residues. CDR1 and CDR2 from the germline V gene are DFQATT and SNEGSKA (reference sequence). V shed 6 bases, J shed 2 bases, and the junction held 8 bases outside the gene matches. The chain carries TRBV20-1 and TRBJ2-7, with 9 bases that match TRBD1. The sequenced material came from blood. The sequence was obtained from a human donor in good health. The CDR3 bases are TGCAGTGCCCGCCGGGACAGGGTGCCCTACGAGCAGTACTTC. Amino acid sequence: CSARRDRVPYEQYF.